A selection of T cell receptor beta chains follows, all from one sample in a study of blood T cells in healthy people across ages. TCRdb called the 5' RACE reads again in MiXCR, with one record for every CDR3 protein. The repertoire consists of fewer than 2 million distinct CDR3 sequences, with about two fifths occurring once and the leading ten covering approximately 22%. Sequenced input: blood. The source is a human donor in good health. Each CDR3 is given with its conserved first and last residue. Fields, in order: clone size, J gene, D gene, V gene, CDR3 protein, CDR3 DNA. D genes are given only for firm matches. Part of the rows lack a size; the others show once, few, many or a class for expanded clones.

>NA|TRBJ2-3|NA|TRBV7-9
CASSLLEGGTDTQYF
TGTGCCAGCAGCTTGTTGGAGGGGGGCACAGATACGCAGTATTTT
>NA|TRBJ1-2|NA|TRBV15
CATSRYWGDYGYTF
TGTGCCACCAGCAGGTACTGGGGGGACTATGGCTACACCTTC
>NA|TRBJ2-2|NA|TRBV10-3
CAISAAQGDTGELFF
TGTGCCATCAGTGCCGCCCAGGGAGATACCGGGGAGCTGTTTTTT
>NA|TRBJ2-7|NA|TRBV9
CARRQASSYEQYF
TGTGCCAGGAGACAGGCGAGCTCCTACGAGCAGTACTTC
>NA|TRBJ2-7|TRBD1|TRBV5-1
CASTSGDRNYEQYF
TGCGCCAGCACCTCAGGGGACAGGAACTACGAGCAGTACTTC
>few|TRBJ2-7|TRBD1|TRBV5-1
CASSRIGTGGFHEQYF
TGCGCCAGCAGCCGCATAGGGACAGGGGGTTTCCACGAGCAGTACTTC
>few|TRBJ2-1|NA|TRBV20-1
CSAPVRAGVREQFF
TGCAGTGCCCCCGTACGGGCAGGGGTACGTGAGCAGTTCTTC
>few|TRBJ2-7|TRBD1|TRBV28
CASSLNPVGQGTYEQYF
TGTGCCAGCAGTTTAAATCCGGTGGGACAGGGAACCTACGAGCAGTACTTC
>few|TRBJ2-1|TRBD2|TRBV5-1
CASAGAGTGTYNEQFF
TGCGCCAGCGCCGGAGCGGGGACCGGAACCTACAATGAGCAGTTCTTC
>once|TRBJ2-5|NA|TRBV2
CASSERVWDQETQYF
TGTGCCAGCAGTGAAAGGGTTTGGGACCAAGAGACCCAGTACTTC
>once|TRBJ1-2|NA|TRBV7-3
CASSLSGFGAYGYTF
TGTGCCAGCAGCTTATCAGGGTTTGGGGCCTATGGCTACACCTTC
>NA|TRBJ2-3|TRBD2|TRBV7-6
CASSLEASGGGLFVDTQYF
TGTGCCAGCAGCTTAGAGGCTAGCGGGGGGGGCCTATTTGTTGATACGCAGTATTTT
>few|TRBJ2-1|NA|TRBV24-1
CATSVNRDVNEQFF
TGTGCCACCAGTGTTAACAGGGATGTCAATGAGCAGTTCTTC
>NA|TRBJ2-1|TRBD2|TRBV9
CASSVVRGADNEQFF
TGTGCCAGCAGCGTAGTGCGGGGGGCGGACAATGAGCAGTTCTTC
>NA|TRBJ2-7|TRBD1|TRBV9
CASSVGVGQSYEQYF
TGTGCCAGCAGCGTAGGGGTGGGACAGAGCTACGAGCAGTACTTC
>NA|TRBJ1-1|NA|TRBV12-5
CASDYDTLNTEAFF
TGTGCTAGTGACTACGACACCTTGAACACTGAAGCTTTCTTT
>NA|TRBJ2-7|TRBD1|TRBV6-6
CASSYGQGSAYEQYF
TGTGCCAGCAGTTACGGACAGGGTAGCGCCTACGAGCAGTACTTC
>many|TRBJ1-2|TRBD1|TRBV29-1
CSATQGAGYGYTF
TGCAGCGCCACACAGGGGGCAGGCTATGGCTACACCTTC
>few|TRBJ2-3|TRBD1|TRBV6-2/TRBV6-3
CASSYGLRQGTDTDTQYF
TGTGCCAGCAGTTACGGGTTGAGACAGGGGACGGACACAGATACGCAGTATTTT
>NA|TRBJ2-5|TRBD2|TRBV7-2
CASSLGTSGGPQETQYF
TGTGCCAGCAGCTTAGGGACTAGCGGGGGGCCCCAAGAGACCCAGTACTTC
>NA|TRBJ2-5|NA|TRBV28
CASSVGSYGQTQYF
TGTGCCAGCAGTGTTGGATCCTACGGGCAGACCCAGTACTTC
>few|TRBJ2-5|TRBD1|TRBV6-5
CASSYLTGGRRETQYF
TGTGCCAGCAGTTACTTGACAGGGGGGAGAAGAGAGACCCAGTACTTC
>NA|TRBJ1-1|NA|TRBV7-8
CASSPRINSEAFF
TGTGCCAGCAGCCCCCGGATTAACTCTGAAGCTTTCTTT
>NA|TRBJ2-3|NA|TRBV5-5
CASSFSAAPDTQYF
TGTGCCAGCAGCTTCTCGGCCGCCCCAGATACGCAGTATTTT
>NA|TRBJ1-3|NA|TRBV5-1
CASSLEARSTSGNTIYF
TGCGCCAGCAGCTTGGAGGCCAGGTCCACCTCTGGAAACACCATATATTTT
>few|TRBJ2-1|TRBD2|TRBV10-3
CAISPRTSGGALSYNEQFF
TGTGCCATCAGTCCGCGGACTAGCGGGGGGGCGCTTTCCTACAATGAGCAGTTCTTC
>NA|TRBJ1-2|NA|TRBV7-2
CACRLTVNYGYTF
TGTGCCTGCAGATTGACAGTTAACTATGGCTACACCTTC
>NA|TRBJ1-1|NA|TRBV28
CASSLPEGVNSEAFF
TGTGCCAGCAGTTTACCTGAGGGGGTGAACTCTGAAGCTTTCTTT
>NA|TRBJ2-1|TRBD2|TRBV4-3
CASSQDEGRRVAGINEQFF
TGCGCCAGCAGCCAAGATGAGGGGCGACGAGTAGCGGGTATCAATGAGCAGTTCTTC
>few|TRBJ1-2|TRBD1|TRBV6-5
CASSYFMTGTYTF
TGTGCCAGCAGTTACTTTATGACAGGGACCTACACCTTC
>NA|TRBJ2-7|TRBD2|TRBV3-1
CASSQEAGGYSYEQYF
TGTGCCAGCAGCCAAGAAGCGGGGGGCTACTCCTACGAGCAGTACTTC